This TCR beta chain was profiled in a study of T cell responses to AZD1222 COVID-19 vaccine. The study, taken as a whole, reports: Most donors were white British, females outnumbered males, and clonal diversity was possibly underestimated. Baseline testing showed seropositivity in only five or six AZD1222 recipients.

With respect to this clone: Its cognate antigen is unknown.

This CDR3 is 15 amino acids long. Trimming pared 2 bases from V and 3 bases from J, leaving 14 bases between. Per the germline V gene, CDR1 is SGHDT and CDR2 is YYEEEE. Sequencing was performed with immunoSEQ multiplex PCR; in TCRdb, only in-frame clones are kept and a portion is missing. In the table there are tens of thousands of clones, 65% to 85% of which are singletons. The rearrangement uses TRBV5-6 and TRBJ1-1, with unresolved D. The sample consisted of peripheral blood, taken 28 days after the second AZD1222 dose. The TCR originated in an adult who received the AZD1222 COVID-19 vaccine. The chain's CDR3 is CASSFGRNTHTEAFF. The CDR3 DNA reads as TGTGCCAGCAGCTTCGGTAGGAATACACACACTGAAGCTTTCTTT.